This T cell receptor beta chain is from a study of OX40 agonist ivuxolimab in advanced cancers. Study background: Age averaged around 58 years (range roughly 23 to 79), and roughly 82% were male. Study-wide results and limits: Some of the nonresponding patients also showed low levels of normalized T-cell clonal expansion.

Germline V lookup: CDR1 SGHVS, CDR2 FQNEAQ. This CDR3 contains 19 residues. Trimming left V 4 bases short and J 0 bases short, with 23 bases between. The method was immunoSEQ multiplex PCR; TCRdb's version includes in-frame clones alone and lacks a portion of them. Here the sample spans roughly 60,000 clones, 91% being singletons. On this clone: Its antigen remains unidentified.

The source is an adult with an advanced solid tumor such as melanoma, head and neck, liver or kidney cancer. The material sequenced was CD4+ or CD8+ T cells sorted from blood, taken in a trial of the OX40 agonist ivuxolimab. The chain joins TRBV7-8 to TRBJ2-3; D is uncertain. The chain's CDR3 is CASSSRTVSILPSTDTQYF. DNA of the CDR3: TGTGCCAGCAGCTCAAGGACCGTTAGCATTTTACCTAGCACAGATACGCAGTATTTT.